This T cell receptor beta chain originates from a study of T cells in Graves' hyperthyroidism and ophthalmopathy. The study's findings and limits: From stable hyperthyroidism, ophthalmopathy was separated by a 13 V-J model.

In germline, CDR1 is SGHRS, CDR2 YFSETQ. The CDR3 consists of 15 residues. J lost 1 base, V lost 1 base, and 0 bases had no gene match. Many counts were recorded for this clonotype. The antigen is not known. The CDR3 regions of TCR beta were amplified from RNA transcripts. When the TCR CDR3 underwent first-round RT-PCR, the HTBI primer set was used. One entry per CDR3 protein, called by TCRdb with MiXCR from the multiplex PCR reads. The sample holds 50,000 to 55,000 distinct CDR3 sequences, over 40% seen once. Ophthalmopathy in the patients scored at least 3 on Clinical Activity Score and at least 4 on NOSPECS grade, lasting under 3 months. Every diagnosis used clinical symptoms, serum thyroxine and TRAb, thyroid ultrasound and orbital computed tomography. The PBMCs were sourced from fresh peripheral blood (more than 8.5 ml).

Sequenced: blood. The chain is built from TRBV5-1 and TRBJ1-4; 8 bases are shared with TRBD1. This TCR came from a woman aged 45-60 years with Graves' ophthalmopathy. CDR3 DNA sequence: TGCGCCAGCAGCTTGACAGGGGGAACTAATGAAAAACTGTTTTTT. Its protein is CASSLTGGTNEKLFF.